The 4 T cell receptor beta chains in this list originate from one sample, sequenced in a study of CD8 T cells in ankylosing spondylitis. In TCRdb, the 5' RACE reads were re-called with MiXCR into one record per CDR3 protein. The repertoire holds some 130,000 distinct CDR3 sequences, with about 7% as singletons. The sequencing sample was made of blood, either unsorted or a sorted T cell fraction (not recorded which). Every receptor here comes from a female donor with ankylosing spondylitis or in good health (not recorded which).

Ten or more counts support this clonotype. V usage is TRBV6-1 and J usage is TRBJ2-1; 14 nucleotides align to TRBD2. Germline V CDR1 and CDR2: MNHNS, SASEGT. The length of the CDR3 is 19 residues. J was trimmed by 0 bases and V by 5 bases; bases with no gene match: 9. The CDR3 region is CASSPTGTSGGPSYNEQFF. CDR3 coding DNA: TGTGCCAGCAGTCCAACCGGGACTAGCGGGGGCCCCTCCTACAATGAGCAGTTCTTC.

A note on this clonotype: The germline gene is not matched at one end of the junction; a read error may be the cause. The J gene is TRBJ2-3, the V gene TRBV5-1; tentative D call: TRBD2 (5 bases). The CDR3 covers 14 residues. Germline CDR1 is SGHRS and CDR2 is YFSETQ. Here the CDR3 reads CANSLEADTDTQYF. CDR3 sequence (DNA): TGCGCCAACAGCTTGGAGGCGGACACAGATACGCAGTATTTT.

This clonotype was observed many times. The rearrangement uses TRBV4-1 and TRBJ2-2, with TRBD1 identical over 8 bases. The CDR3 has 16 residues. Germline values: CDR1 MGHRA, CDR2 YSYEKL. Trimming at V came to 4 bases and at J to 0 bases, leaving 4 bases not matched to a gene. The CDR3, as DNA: TGCGCCAGCAGCCGGGGACAGGAGACGAACACCGGGGAGCTGTTTTTT. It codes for CASSRGQETNTGELFF.

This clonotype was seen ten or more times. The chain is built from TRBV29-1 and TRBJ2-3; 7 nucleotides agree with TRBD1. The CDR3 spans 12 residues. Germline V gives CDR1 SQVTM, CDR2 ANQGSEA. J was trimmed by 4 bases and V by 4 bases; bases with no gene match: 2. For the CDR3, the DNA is TGCAGCGTTGGTACAGGGGCAGATACGCAGTATTTT. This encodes CSVGTGADTQYF.